This note documents a single TCR beta chain sequence. Its matching antigen is unknown. A clone one base away is much larger, so this may be a read error. Primed by a sample-barcoded 5' primer and a J-beta primer mix, a second PCR proceeded for 7 to 11 cycles. TCRdb re-derived calls from the 5' RACE reads in MiXCR, one entry per CDR3 protein. Of approximately 810,000 distinct CDR3 sequences listed, under 40% are singletons. This entry belongs to a study of blood T cells in healthy people across ages. Study results and caveats: There were more naive CD4+ cells and higher diversity in long-lived donors than in aged donors.

This CDR3 has 16 amino acids. Germline V lookup: CDR1 MGHRA, CDR2 YSYEKL. This receptor was taken from a man younger than 35 in good health. The sample taken for sequencing was blood. This rearrangement joins TRBV4-1 to TRBJ2-5, with 7 bases that match TRBD1. For the CDR3, the DNA is TGCGCCAGCAGCCTTCGGGGACAGTCCTACCAAGAGACCCGGTACTTC. Translating it yields CASSLRGQSYQETRYF.